This T cell receptor (beta chain) was found in a study of graft-versus-host responses after intestinal transplantation. Study context: Transplants were multivisceral, liver-intestinal, or isolated intestinal.

V lost 3 bases to trimming and J lost 2 bases, with 11 bases between them. Per germline, CDR1 SNHLY and CDR2 FYNNEI. The CDR3 consists of 14 residues. Responder cells labeled with CFSE (roughly 200,000) were co-plated with irradiated stimulator cells labeled with violet dye (roughly 200,000). The protocol was immunoSEQ multiplex PCR, while the TCRdb copy is restricted to in-frame clones and leaves out a portion. The sample lists roughly 13,000 clones, roughly two fifths seen once, with roughly 15% in the top ten. The source was alloreactive CD8+ T cells from a mixed lymphocyte reaction culture, collected before intestinal transplant. Subset described: CFSE-low proliferating T cells sorted from roughly six-day pre-transplant mixed lymphocyte reaction (GvH or HvG direction). The sequence came from a human patient who received an intestinal transplant. The rearrangement uses TRBV2 and TRBJ2-7; TRBD1 might be the D (6 bases). CDR3 in amino acids: CASSDPRQAYEQYF. For the CDR3, the DNA is TGTGCCAGCAGTGACCCGAGACAGGCCTACGAGCAGTACTTC.